The next 10 T cell receptor beta chains were all read from a single sample in a study of shared clonotypes between healthy human individuals. Here immunoSEQ multiplex PCR was the method, and the copy in TCRdb shows in-frame clones only, minus some. The sample carries around 2.5 million clones, 80% to 95% recorded once. Sequences were obtained from naive CD4+ T cells from PBMCs. The subset was: CD45RA+ positively selected. Receptor source: a man aged 18 to 29 in good health. Some clones in this sample may be carry-over from other donors' samples.

The chain uses TRBV10-1 and TRBJ2-7, with 11 bases matching TRBD1. V lost 6 bases, J lost 5 bases, and 9 bases stayed unmatched. Germline CDR1 and CDR2: WNHNN and SYGVQD (reference sequence). This CDR3 is 15 amino acids long. CDR3: CASRRTGGSCNEQYF. CDR3 in DNA: TGCGCCAGCAGGAGGACAGGGGGCAGTTGCAACGAGCAGTACTTC.

This clone was recorded once. The chain recombines TRBV29-1 with TRBJ2-7; 8 bases map to TRBD1. Germline assignment: CDR1 SQVTM and CDR2 ANQGSEA. V gave up 3 bases and J gave up 5 bases; unmatched junction bases: 6. This CDR3 is 13 amino acids long. The CDR3 loop is CSVEGQAVHEQYF. CDR3 in DNA: TGCAGCGTTGAGGGACAGGCTGTCCACGAGCAGTACTTC.

The chain links TRBV7-2 to TRBJ1-5; a possible D gene is TRBD1 (6 bases). This CDR3 region has 15 residues. Trimming cost V 1 base and J 7 bases, with 14 bases left between them. CDR1 SGHTA and CDR2 FQGNSA come from the germline V gene. The DNA of the CDR3 is TGTGCCAGCAGCTTAGGTCTGGGGGCAAGGCAGCCCCAGCATTTT. Its protein product is CASSLGLGARQPQHF.

This chain joins TRBV5-4 and TRBJ1-1; TRBD1 matches at 8 bases. The germline gives CDR1 SGHNT, CDR2 YYREEE (reference sequence). The CDR3 is 17 residues long. V was clipped by 4 bases and J by 0 bases; unmatched bases: 11. CDR3 DNA: TGTGCCAGCAGCCCCGGAGGACAGGGACCCTTGAACACTGAAGCTTTCTTT. Amino acid sequence: CASSPGGQGPLNTEAFF.

This chain connects TRBV28 to TRBJ2-7; tentative D call: TRBD2 (6 bases). The V gene lost 6 bases and the J gene lost 3 bases, with 15 bases spanning the gap. CDR3 length equals 14 residues. CDR1 is MDHEN, CDR2 SYDVKM, per germline. CDR3 protein: CASRTTVTSYEQYF. Written as DNA, the CDR3 is TGTGCCAGCAGGACGACCGTGACTAGCTACGAGCAGTACTTC.

The chain links TRBV4-1 to TRBJ1-5; D might be TRBD1 (5 bases). Trimming cost V 2 bases and J 1 base, with 15 bases left between them. This CDR3 has 17 amino acids. Germline CDR1 reads MGHRA; CDR2 reads YSYEKL. The CDR3 region is CASSQLGRGGSNQPQHF. The CDR3 DNA reads TGCGCCAGCAGCCAATTGGGAAGGGGAGGAAGCAATCAGCCCCAGCATTTT.

The chain joins TRBV12-5 to TRBJ2-6, with D possibly being TRBD1 or TRBD2 (5 bases each). This CDR3 has 17 amino acids. Germline V CDR1 and CDR2: LGHNT, FRNRAP. V lost 0 bases, J lost 0 bases, and 9 bases lay in between. CDR3 nucleotides: TGTGCTAGTGGTTTGGTAGGGACGAACTCTGGGGCCAACGTCCTGACTTTC. It codes for CASGLVGTNSGANVLTF.

The chain combines TRBV28 with TRBJ2-7, with D hard to call. Germline V gives CDR1 MDHEN, CDR2 SYDVKM. V was clipped by 7 bases and J by 5 bases, with 6 bases between them. The CDR3 sequence is 10 residues long. The CDR3 DNA sequence: TGTGCCAGCATCGGGCACGAGCAGTACTTC. Translation: CASIGHEQYF.

This clone was recorded only once. The gene calls are TRBV7-3 and TRBJ2-1; 11 nucleotides match TRBD2. Germline V gene sequence: CDR1 SGHTA, CDR2 FQGTGA. CDR3 size: 18 residues. The V and J ends lost 7 bases and 3 bases, in that order; junction bases with no gene match: 14. The DNA for the CDR3 is TGTGCCAGCACCTCTGGCCAGTCGGGACTAGCGGACTACAATGAGCAGTTCTTC. Amino acids: CASTSGQSGLADYNEQFF.

This chain joins TRBV28 and TRBJ2-5; a weak D match, TRBD1 (5 bases). Looked up from germline, CDR1 is MDHEN and CDR2 is SYDVKM. Trimming cost V 6 bases and J 1 base, with 15 bases left between them. The CDR3 spans 15 residues. The CDR3 here is CASRGDSKSQETQYF. In DNA, the CDR3 is TGTGCCAGCAGAGGCGACAGCAAGTCCCAAGAGACCCAGTACTTC.